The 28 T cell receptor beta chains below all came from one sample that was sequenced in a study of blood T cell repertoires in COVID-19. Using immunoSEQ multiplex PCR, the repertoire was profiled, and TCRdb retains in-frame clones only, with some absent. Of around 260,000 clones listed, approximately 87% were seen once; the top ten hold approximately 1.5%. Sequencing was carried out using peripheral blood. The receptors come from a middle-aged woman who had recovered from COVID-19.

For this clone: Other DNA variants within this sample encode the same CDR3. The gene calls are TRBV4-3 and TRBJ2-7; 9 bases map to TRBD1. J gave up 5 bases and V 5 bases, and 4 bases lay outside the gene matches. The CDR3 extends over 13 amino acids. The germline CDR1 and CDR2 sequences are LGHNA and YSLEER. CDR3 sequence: CASSYRTGDEQYF. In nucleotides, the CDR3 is TGCGCCAGCAGCTACCGGACAGGGGACGAGCAGTACTTC.

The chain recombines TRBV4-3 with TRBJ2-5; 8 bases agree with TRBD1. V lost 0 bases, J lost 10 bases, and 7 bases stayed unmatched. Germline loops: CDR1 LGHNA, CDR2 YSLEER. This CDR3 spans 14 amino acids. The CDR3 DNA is TGCGCCAGCAGCCAAGATCCTCAGGGGGCGATCCAGTACTTC. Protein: CASSQDPQGAIQYF.

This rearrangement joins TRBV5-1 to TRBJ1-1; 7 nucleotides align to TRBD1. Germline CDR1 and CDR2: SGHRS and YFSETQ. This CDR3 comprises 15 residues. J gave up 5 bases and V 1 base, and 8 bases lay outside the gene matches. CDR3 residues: CASSLPTGSWTEAFF. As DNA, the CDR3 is TGCGCCAGCAGCTTGCCGACAGGGTCGTGGACTGAAGCTTTCTTT. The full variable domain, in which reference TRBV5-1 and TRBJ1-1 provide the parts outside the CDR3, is KAGVTQTPRYLIKTRGQQVTLSCSPISGHRSVSWYQQTPGQGLQFLFEYFSETQRNKGNFPGRFSGRQFSNSRSEMNVSTLELGDSALYLCASSLPTGSWTEAFFGQGTRLTVV.

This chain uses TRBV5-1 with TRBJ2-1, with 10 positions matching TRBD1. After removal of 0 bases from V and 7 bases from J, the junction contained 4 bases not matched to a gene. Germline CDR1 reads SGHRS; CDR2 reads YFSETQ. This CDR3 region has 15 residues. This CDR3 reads CASSLVGQGSNEQFF. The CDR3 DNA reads TGCGCCAGCAGCTTGGTGGGACAGGGGTCGAATGAGCAGTTCTTC.

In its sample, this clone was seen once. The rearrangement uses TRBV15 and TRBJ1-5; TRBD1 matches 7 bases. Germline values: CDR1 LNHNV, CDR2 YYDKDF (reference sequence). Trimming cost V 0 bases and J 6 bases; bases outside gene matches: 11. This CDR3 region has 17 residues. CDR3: CATSRDMEGARGQPQHF. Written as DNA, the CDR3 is TGTGCCACCAGCAGAGATATGGAGGGGGCGAGGGGTCAGCCCCAGCATTTT.

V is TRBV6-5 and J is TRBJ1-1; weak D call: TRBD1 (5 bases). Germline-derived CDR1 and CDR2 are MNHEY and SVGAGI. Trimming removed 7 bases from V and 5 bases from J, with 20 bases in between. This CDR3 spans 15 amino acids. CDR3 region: CASTPGAGRWTEAFF. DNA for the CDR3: TGTGCCAGCACCCCCGGGGCGGGGAGGTGGACTGAAGCTTTCTTT.

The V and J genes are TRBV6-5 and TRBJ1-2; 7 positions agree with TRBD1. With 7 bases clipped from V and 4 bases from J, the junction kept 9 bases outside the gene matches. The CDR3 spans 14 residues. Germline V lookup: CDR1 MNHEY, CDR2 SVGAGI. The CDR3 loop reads CASNQGGGVYGYTF. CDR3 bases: TGTGCCAGCAATCAGGGGGGCGGGGTCTATGGCTACACCTTC.

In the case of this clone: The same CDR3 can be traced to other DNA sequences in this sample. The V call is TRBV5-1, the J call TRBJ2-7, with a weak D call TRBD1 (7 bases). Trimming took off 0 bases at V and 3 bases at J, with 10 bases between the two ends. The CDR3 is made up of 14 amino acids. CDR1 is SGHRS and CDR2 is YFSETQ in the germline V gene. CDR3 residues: CASSLAGDSYEQYF. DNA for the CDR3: TGCGCCAGCAGCTTGGCGGGGGACAGCTACGAGCAGTACTTC.

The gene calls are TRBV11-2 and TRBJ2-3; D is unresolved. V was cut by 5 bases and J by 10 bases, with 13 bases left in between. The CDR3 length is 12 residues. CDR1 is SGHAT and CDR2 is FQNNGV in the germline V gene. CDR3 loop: CASSPVVRPQYF. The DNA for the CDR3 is TGTGCCAGCAGCCCCGTGGTGAGGCCGCAGTATTTT.

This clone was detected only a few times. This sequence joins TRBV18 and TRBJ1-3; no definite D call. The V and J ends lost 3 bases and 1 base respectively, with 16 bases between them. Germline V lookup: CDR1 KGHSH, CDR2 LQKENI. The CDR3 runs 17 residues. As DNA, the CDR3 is TGTGCCAGCTCACCCCGTGGATCGGGAGGGTCTGGAAACACCATATATTTT. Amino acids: CASSPRGSGGSGNTIYF.

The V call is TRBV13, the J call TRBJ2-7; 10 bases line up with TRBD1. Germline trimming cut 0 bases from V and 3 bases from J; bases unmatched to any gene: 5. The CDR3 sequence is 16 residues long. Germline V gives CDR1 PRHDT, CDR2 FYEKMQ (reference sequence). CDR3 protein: CASSLGPGQGIYEQYF. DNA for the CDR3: TGTGCCAGCAGCTTAGGACCGGGACAGGGGATCTACGAGCAGTACTTC.

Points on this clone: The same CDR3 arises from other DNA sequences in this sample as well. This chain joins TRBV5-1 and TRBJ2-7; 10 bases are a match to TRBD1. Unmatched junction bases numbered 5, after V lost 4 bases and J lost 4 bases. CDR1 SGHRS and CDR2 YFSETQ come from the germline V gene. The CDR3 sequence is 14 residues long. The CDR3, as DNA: TGCGCCAGCAGCGTGGACAGGGGGTTATACGAGCAGTACTTC. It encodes CASSVDRGLYEQYF.

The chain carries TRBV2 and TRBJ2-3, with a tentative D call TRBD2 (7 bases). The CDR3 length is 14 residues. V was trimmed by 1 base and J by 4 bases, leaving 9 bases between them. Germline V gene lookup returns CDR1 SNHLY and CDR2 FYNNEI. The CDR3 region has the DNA TGTGCCAGCAGTGAAGGGGGGGGCGCAGATACGCAGTATTTT. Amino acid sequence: CASSEGGGADTQYF.

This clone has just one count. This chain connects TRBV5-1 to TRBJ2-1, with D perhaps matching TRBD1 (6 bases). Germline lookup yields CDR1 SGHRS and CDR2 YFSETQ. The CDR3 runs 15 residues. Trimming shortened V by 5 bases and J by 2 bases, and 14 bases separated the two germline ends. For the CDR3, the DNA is TGCGCCAGCAGATTACTGGGGGCCGCCTACAATGAGCAGTTCTTC. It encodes CASRLLGAAYNEQFF.

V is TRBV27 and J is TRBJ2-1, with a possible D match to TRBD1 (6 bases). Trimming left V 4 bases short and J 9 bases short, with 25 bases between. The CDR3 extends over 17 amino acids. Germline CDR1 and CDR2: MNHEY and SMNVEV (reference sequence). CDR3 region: CASSSTPGRGVTGEQFF. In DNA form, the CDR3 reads TGTGCCAGCAGTTCTACCCCCGGCAGGGGCGTAACGGGTGAGCAGTTCTTC.

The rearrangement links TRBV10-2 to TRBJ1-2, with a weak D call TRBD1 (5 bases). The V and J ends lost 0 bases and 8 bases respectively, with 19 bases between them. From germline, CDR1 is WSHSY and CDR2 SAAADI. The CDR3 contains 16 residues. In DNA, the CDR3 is TGCGCCAGCAGTGAGTCGTTTTGGGCCCCAGGGAAGGGCTACACCTTC. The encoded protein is CASSESFWAPGKGYTF.

This chain's CDR3 is CASSPYGDVEYF. In nucleotides, the CDR3 is TGTGCCAGCTCACCCTACGGGGATGTTGAGTACTTC. V and J are TRBV18 and TRBJ2-7, with D possibly TRBD2 on 5 matching bases. Trimming took 3 bases from V and 11 from J, leaving 14 bases between them. This CDR3 region has 12 residues. Germline CDR1 KGHSH, CDR2 LQKENI.

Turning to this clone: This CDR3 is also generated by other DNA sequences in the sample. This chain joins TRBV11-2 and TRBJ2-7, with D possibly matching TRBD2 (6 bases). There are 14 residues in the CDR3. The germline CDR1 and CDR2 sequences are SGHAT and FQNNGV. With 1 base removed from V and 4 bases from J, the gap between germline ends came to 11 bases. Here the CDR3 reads CASSLVGGSYEQYF. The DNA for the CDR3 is TGTGCCAGCAGCTTAGTCGGGGGATCATACGAGCAGTACTTC.

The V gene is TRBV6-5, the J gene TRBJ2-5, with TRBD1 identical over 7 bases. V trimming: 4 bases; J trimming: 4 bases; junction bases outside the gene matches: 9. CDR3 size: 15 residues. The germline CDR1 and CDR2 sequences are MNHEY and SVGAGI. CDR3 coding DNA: TGTGCCAGCAGTTCGACCGGGACAGTGGGAGAGACCCAGTACTTC. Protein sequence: CASSSTGTVGETQYF.

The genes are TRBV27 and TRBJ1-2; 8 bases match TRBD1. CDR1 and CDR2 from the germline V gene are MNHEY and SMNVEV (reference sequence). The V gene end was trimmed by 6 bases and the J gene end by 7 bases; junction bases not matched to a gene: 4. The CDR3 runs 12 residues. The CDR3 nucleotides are TGTGCCAGCAGAATGCAGGGGGCTGGCTACACCTTC. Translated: CASRMQGAGYTF.

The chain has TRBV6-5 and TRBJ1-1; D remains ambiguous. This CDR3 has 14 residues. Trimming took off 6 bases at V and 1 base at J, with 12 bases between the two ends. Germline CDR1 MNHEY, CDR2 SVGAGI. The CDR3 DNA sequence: TGTGCCAGCAGCCCCCCTAGCAAGAACACTGAAGCTTTCTTT. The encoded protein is CASSPPSKNTEAFF.

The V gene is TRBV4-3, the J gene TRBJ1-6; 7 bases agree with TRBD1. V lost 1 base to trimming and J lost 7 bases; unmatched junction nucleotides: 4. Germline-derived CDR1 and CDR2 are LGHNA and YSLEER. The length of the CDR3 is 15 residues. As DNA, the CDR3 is TGCGCCAGCAGCCAAGGCAGGGGGACGAATTCACCCCTCCACTTT. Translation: CASSQGRGTNSPLHF.

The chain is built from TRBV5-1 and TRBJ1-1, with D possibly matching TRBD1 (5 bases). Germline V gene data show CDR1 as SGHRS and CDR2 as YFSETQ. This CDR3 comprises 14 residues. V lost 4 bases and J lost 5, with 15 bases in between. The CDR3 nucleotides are TGCGCCAGCAGCCGCCTCGGGGGGGGGACTGAAGCTTTCTTT. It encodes CASSRLGGGTEAFF. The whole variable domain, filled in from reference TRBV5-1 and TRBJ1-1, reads KAGVTQTPRYLIKTRGQQVTLSCSPISGHRSVSWYQQTPGQGLQFLFEYFSETQRNKGNFPGRFSGRQFSNSRSEMNVSTLELGDSALYLCASSRLGGGTEAFFGQGTRLTVV.

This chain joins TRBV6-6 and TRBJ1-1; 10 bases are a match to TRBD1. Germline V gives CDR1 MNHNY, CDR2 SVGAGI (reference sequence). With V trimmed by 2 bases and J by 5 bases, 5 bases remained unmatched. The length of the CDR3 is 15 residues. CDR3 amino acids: CASSYLGTGDTEAFF. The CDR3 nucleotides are TGTGCCAGCAGTTACCTTGGGACAGGGGATACTGAAGCTTTCTTT.

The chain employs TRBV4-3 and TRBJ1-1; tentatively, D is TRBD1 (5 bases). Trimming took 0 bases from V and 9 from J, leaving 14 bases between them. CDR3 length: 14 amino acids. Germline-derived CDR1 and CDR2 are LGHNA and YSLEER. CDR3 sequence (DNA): TGCGCCAGCAGCCAAGATAGGCAGGGTTTGAAAGCTTTCTTT. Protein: CASSQDRQGLKAFF.

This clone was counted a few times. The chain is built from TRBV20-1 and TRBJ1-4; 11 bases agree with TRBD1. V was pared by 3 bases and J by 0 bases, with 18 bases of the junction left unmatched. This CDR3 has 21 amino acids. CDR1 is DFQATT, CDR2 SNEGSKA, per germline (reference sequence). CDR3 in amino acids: CSASVLPGTGGASTTNEKLFF. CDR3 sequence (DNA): TGCAGTGCTAGTGTCTTGCCCGGGACAGGGGGTGCCTCAACAACTAATGAAAAACTGTTTTTT.

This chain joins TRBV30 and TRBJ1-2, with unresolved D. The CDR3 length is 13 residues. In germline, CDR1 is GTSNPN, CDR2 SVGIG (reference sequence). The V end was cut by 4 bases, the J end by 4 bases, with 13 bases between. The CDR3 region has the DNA TGTGCCTGGACCCAATCTGCGCCCTATGGCTACACCTTC. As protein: CAWTQSAPYGYTF.

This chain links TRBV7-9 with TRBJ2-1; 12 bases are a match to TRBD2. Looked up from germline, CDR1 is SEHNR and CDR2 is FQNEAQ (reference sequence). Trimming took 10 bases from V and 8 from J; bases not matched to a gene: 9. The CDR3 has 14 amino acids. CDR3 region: CAILLAGGRHEQFF. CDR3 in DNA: TGTGCCATCCTACTAGCGGGGGGCCGGCATGAGCAGTTCTTC.